These 14 T cell receptor beta chains originate from one sample sequenced in a study of T cell changes during pregnancy in multiple sclerosis. TCRdb's table, derived via immunoSEQ multiplex PCR, lists solely in-frame clones and lacks some. Here the sample spans 40,000 to 50,000 clones, 85% to 95% being singletons. The sequencing here drew on CD8+ T cells from peripheral blood mononuclear cells, taken in the third trimester of pregnancy. The receptors stem from a female donor with multiple sclerosis, enrolled in a pregnancy study.

In this sample, this clone is medium-sized. The chain recombines TRBV28 with TRBJ2-2; TRBD1 aligns across 7 bases. J lost 0 bases, V lost 4 bases, and 11 bases had no gene match. The CDR3 runs to 18 residues. Germline CDR1 MDHEN, CDR2 SYDVKM. CDR3 sequence reads: CASSSSETGTANTGELFF. Here the CDR3 DNA reads TGTGCCAGCAGTTCAAGCGAAACCGGGACAGCGAACACCGGGGAGCTGTTTTTT.

V and J are TRBV19 and TRBJ1-5; D is uncertain. This CDR3 spans 14 amino acids. The V gene lost 4 bases and the J gene lost 3 bases, with 10 bases spanning the gap. Germline CDR1 and CDR2: LNHDA and SQIVND (reference sequence). The CDR3 coding sequence is TGTGCCAGTAGTAGAAACGGTAACAATCAGCCCCAGCATTTT. This codes for CASSRNGNNQPQHF.

V is TRBV7-9 and J is TRBJ1-2, with TRBD1 matching 10 bases. V dropped 11 bases and J dropped 8; count of bases not matched to a gene: 11. This CDR3 has 13 residues. CDR1 is SEHNR, CDR2 FQNEAQ, per germline (reference sequence). CDR3 sequence reads: CAGQGEGFVGYTF. In nucleotides, the CDR3 is TGTGCCGGACAGGGGGAGGGTTTCGTCGGCTACACCTTC.

This clone was observed a few times. The chain carries TRBV2 and TRBJ2-5, with no clear D. The CDR3 is 12 residues long. Germline V gene lookup returns CDR1 SNHLY and CDR2 FYNNEI. Trimming shortened V by 8 bases and J by 4 bases, and 11 bases separated the two germline ends. Written as DNA, the CDR3 is TGTGCCAGCCGTGCAAGCGCAGAGACCCAGTACTTC. Translated, it gives CASRASAETQYF. The full variable domain, completed using reference TRBV2 and TRBJ2-5, is EPEVTQTPSHQVTQMGQEVILRCVPISNHLYFYWYRQILGQKVEFLVSFYNNEISEKSEIFDDQFSVERPDGSNFTLKIRSTKLEDSAMYFCASRASAETQYFGPGTRLLVL.

The V and J genes are TRBV7-9 and TRBJ2-6, with 7 bases aligning to TRBD1. The CDR3 runs to 17 residues. The V and J ends lost 2 bases and 6 bases, in that order; junction bases with no gene match: 10. The germline V gene encodes CDR1 SEHNR and CDR2 FQNEAQ (reference sequence). Here the CDR3 DNA reads TGTGCCAGCAGCTTATACTGGACAGGATTGCAGGCCAACGTCCTGACTTTC. Translating gives CASSLYWTGLQANVLTF.

V is TRBV7-9 and J is TRBJ2-7; perhaps TRBD2 as D (5 bases). Trimming took off 5 bases at V and 7 bases at J, with 12 bases between the two ends. From germline, CDR1 is SEHNR and CDR2 FQNEAQ (reference sequence). The CDR3 is made up of 12 amino acids. The CDR3 is CASSLEGREQYF. In nucleotides, the CDR3 is TGTGCCAGCAGCCTAGAAGGGAGAGAGCAGTACTTC. Full variable domain (missing parts from reference TRBV7-9 and TRBJ2-7): DTGVSQNPRHKITKRGQNVTFRCDPISEHNRLYWYRQTLGQGPEFLTYFQNEAQLEKSRLLSDRFSAERPKGSFSTLEIQRTEQGDSAMYLCASSLEGREQYFGPGTRLTVT.

This sequence joins TRBV11-1 and TRBJ2-2; 7 bases map to TRBD1. CDR3 length equals 15 residues. The trim removed 5 bases at V and 4 bases at J, leaving 7 bases unmatched. The germline CDR1 and CDR2 sequences are SGHAT and FQDESV (reference sequence). CDR3 sequence: CASSANGQATGELFF. CDR3 nucleotide sequence: TGTGCCAGCAGCGCGAACGGACAGGCCACCGGGGAGCTGTTTTTT.

The gene calls are TRBV19 and TRBJ2-1, with 9 bases aligning to TRBD2. CDR1 and CDR2 (germline): LNHDA, SQIVND (reference sequence). The CDR3 sequence is 15 residues long. V was clipped by 0 bases and J by 9 bases; unmatched bases: 6. CDR3 sequence: CASSIDGGGAGEQFF. DNA for the CDR3: TGTGCCAGTAGTATAGACGGCGGGGGGGCCGGTGAGCAGTTCTTC.

The V gene is TRBV2, the J gene TRBJ1-1, with TRBD1 matching over 12 bases. J lost 3 bases, V lost 6 bases, and 11 bases had no gene match. The CDR3 length is 17 residues. Germline values: CDR1 SNHLY, CDR2 FYNNEI. CDR3 region: CASRNPGQGAPDTEAFF. The CDR3 nucleotides read TGTGCCAGCAGAAATCCGGGACAGGGGGCCCCTGACACTGAAGCTTTCTTT. The whole variable domain, remainder taken from reference TRBV2 and TRBJ1-1, is EPEVTQTPSHQVTQMGQEVILRCVPISNHLYFYWYRQILGQKVEFLVSFYNNEISEKSEIFDDQFSVERPDGSNFTLKIRSTKLEDSAMYFCASRNPGQGAPDTEAFFGQGTRLTVV.

The chain has TRBV7-8 and TRBJ1-5; D is perhaps TRBD1 (5 bases). Trimming shortened V by 0 bases and J by 5 bases, and 11 bases separated the two germline ends. The germline V gene encodes CDR1 SGHVS and CDR2 FQNEAQ. The CDR3 length is 15 residues. CDR3 DNA sequence: TGTGCCAGCAGCTTAGCGGGCAGGGTTGATCAGCCCCAGCATTTT. This sequence encodes CASSLAGRVDQPQHF.

This chain links TRBV11-2 with TRBJ2-1; 9 bases match TRBD2. Germline V gives CDR1 SGHAT, CDR2 FQNNGV. This CDR3 is built from 15 residues. The ends lost 2 bases at V and 4 bases at J; junction bases unmatched: 3. The CDR3 bases are TGTGCCAGCAGCTTACTGACTAGCGGTTACAATGAGCAGTTCTTC. Translating it yields CASSLLTSGYNEQFF.

This clone was seen a handful of times. V usage is TRBV13 and J usage is TRBJ2-1; 8 nucleotides match TRBD1. CDR1 is PRHDT and CDR2 is FYEKMQ in the germline V gene (reference sequence). The CDR3 sequence is 14 residues long. Losses at the gene ends were 6 bases for V and 6 bases for J; bases not matched to a gene: 7. CDR3 region: CASRLDRGSNEQFF. The CDR3 nucleotides read TGTGCCAGCAGACTCGACAGGGGAAGCAATGAGCAGTTCTTC. The variable domain in full, completed from reference TRBV13 and TRBJ2-1, reads AAGVIQSPRHLIKEKRETATLKCYPIPRHDTVYWYQQGPGQDPQFLISFYEKMQSDKGSIPDRFSAQQFSDYHSELNMSSLELGDSALYFCASRLDRGSNEQFFGPGTRLTVL.

The chain links TRBV11-3 to TRBJ1-1; D perhaps matches TRBD1 (6 bases). The CDR3 has 17 amino acids. Germline V CDR1 and CDR2: SGHNT, YENEEA. V was pared by 1 base and J by 1 base, with 16 bases between. The CDR3 sequence is CASSLALQGWGNTEAFF. The DNA of the CDR3 is TGTGCCAGCAGCTTAGCCCTACAGGGTTGGGGGAACACTGAAGCTTTCTTT.

This clone was observed a single time. The chain employs TRBV7-8 and TRBJ2-1, with TRBD2 identical over 8 bases. J was trimmed by 5 bases and V by 2 bases; bases with no gene match: 11. Germline values: CDR1 SGHVS, CDR2 FQNEAQ. CDR3 length: 17 amino acids. CDR3 protein: CASSLLTREGRNNEQFF. CDR3 nucleotides: TGTGCCAGCAGCTTATTGACCCGGGAGGGAAGGAACAATGAGCAGTTCTTC.